This T cell receptor (beta chain) was captured in a study of cytomegalovirus exposure and HLA in healthy donors. Here immunoSEQ multiplex PCR was the method, and the copy in TCRdb shows in-frame clones only, minus some. The sample lists about 55,000 clones; around 90% were seen once. This clone was found once. Its matching antigen is unknown. In germline, CDR1 is KGHSH, CDR2 LQKENI. The CDR3 spans 18 residues. Trimming removed 3 bases at V and 1 base at J, with 19 bases between. Study outcomes and limitations: Among TCR beta chains, those listed as cytomegalovirus-associated numbered about 160.

The specimen sequenced was PBMCs. The TCR was taken from a man aged 18 to 29 in good health and CMV-seronegative. The V and J genes are TRBV18 and TRBJ1-5, with D possibly matching TRBD1 (6 bases). This CDR3 reads CASSPPWGGRGSNQPQHF. CDR3 bases: TGTGCCAGCTCACCCCCATGGGGGGGCAGGGGCAGCAATCAGCCCCAGCATTTT.